Below, 14 T cell receptor beta chains from the same sample are listed, as sequenced in a study of blood T cell repertoires in COVID-19. The method was immunoSEQ multiplex PCR; TCRdb's version includes in-frame clones alone and lacks a portion of them. The sample lists approximately 10,000 clones, over 70% occurring once. The sequencing sample was made of peripheral blood. Source of these receptors: a human donor in a cohort sampled during active COVID-19.

The chain employs TRBV18 and TRBJ2-1; unclear D gene. Germline CDR1 and CDR2: KGHSH and LQKENI. The V end lost 2 bases, the J end lost 1 base, and 6 bases lay between the germline ends. This CDR3 comprises 14 residues. The CDR3 reads CASSPGSSYNEQFF. The DNA of the CDR3 is TGTGCCAGCTCACCAGGCAGTTCCTACAATGAGCAGTTCTTC.

The chain is built from TRBV18 and TRBJ1-1; no clear D. Germline CDR1 and CDR2: KGHSH and LQKENI. V dropped 2 bases and J dropped 1 base, with 8 bases sitting between them. The CDR3 is made up of 14 amino acids. DNA of the CDR3: TGTGCCAGCTCACCAGCCTCACAGAACACTGAAGCTTTCTTT. This gives the protein CASSPASQNTEAFF.

The chain uses TRBV2 and TRBJ2-3; 8 bases map to TRBD2. CDR3 length equals 12 residues. V lost 6 bases to trimming and J lost 5 bases; unmatched junction nucleotides: 1. Per germline, CDR1 SNHLY and CDR2 FYNNEI. The CDR3 nucleotides read TGTGCCAGCAGACGGGAGGGAGATACGCAGTATTTT. Its protein product is CASRREGDTQYF.

V and J are TRBV6-2 or TRBV6-3 and TRBJ1-1; the match to TRBD1 covers 7 bases. With V trimmed by 5 bases and J by 0 bases, 3 bases remained unmatched. The germline CDR1 and CDR2 sequences are MNHEY and SVGEGT. The CDR3 runs to 14 residues. The DNA of the CDR3 is TGTGCCAGCAGTATACAGGGGATGAACACTGAAGCTTTCTTT. Amino acid sequence: CASSIQGMNTEAFF.

CDR3: CASSSQPGEQYF. The CDR3 DNA sequence: TGTGCCAGCAGTTCACAGCCGGGGGAGCAGTACTTC. V usage is TRBV28 and J usage is TRBJ2-7; weak D call: TRBD2 (5 bases). Germline V gene sequence: CDR1 MDHEN, CDR2 SYDVKM. CDR3 length: 12 amino acids. Trimming pared 4 bases from V and 7 bases from J, leaving 11 bases between.

V is TRBV6-1 and J is TRBJ1-6; TRBD1 is a possible D gene (5 bases). V dropped 0 bases and J dropped 8 bases, with 11 bases sitting between them. Germline V gives CDR1 MNHNS, CDR2 SASEGT. The CDR3 totals 15 residues. The CDR3 spells CASSEAGGSDSPLHF. CDR3 coding DNA: TGTGCCAGCAGTGAAGCGGGGGGATCGGATTCACCCCTCCACTTT.

The genes are TRBV7-3 and TRBJ2-2; perhaps TRBD2 as D (7 bases). The CDR3 spans 16 residues. The V gene lost 5 bases and the J gene lost 7 bases, with 20 bases spanning the gap. Germline-derived CDR1 and CDR2 are SGHTA and FQGTGA. The CDR3 reads CASSPLGGRAIGELFF. CDR3 nucleotides: TGTGCCAGCAGCCCGTTAGGGGGGAGGGCGATCGGGGAGCTGTTTTTT.

The V call is TRBV5-1, the J call TRBJ2-5; TRBD2 matches 12 bases. Germline V gene lookup returns CDR1 SGHRS and CDR2 YFSETQ. The CDR3 has 16 amino acids. V dropped 3 bases and J dropped 2; count of bases not matched to a gene: 5. The CDR3 nucleotides are TGCGCCAGCAGCTACCTAGCGGGAGGGGCACAAGAGACCCAGTACTTC. It translates to CASSYLAGGAQETQYF.

This clone is a singleton in its sample. The J gene is TRBJ2-3, the V gene TRBV10-2; 12 positions match TRBD2. Germline V CDR1 and CDR2: WSHSY, SAAADI. The CDR3 length is 17 residues. J was trimmed by 4 bases and V by 2 bases; bases with no gene match: 7. The CDR3 sequence: CASSELTSGRYADTQYF. DNA for the CDR3: TGCGCCAGCAGTGAGCTAACTAGCGGGAGGTATGCAGATACGCAGTATTTT.

This clone has a handful of counts. The rearrangement uses TRBV2 and TRBJ2-5; 10 bases align to TRBD2. CDR1 and CDR2 (germline): SNHLY, FYNNEI. V lost 4 bases to trimming and J lost 4 bases; unmatched junction nucleotides: 0. CDR3 length: 13 amino acids. CDR3 loop: CASSASGRETQYF. The CDR3 DNA sequence: TGTGCCAGCAGTGCTAGCGGGAGAGAGACCCAGTACTTC.

In DNA form, the CDR3 reads TGTGCCAGCAGCTTAGAGGCCCAGGGGTTACACGAGCAGTACTTC. Amino acid sequence: CASSLEAQGLHEQYF. The chain carries TRBV11-2 and TRBJ2-7; D may be TRBD1 (6 bases). Trimming shortened V by 0 bases and J by 5 bases, and 14 bases separated the two germline ends. Germline V lookup: CDR1 SGHAT, CDR2 FQNNGV. The CDR3 covers 15 residues. Combining the CDR3 with reference TRBV11-2 and TRBJ2-7 gives the whole variable domain EAGVAQSPRYKIIEKRQSVAFWCNPISGHATLYWYQQILGQGPKLLIQFQNNGVVDDSQLPKDRFSAERLKGVDSTLKIQPAKLEDSAVYLCASSLEAQGLHEQYFGPGTRLTVT.

This chain joins TRBV21-1 and TRBJ1-1. TRBV21-1 is noted as a pseudogene. The CDR3 runs 14 residues. CDR3 coding DNA: TGTGCCAGCCTCAGGAGGGCCATGAACACTGAAGCTTTCTTT. It encodes CASLRRAMNTEAFF.

This clone was picked up a small number of times. This chain joins TRBV6-6 and TRBJ1-3; no definite D call. This CDR3 spans 14 amino acids. Per the germline V gene, CDR1 is MNHNY and CDR2 is SVGAGI (reference sequence). The V gene lost 6 bases and the J gene lost 0 bases, with 9 bases spanning the gap. The CDR3 coding sequence is TGTGCCAGCAGCACCGGTGTCTCTGGAAACACCATATATTTT. It specifies CASSTGVSGNTIYF.

V is TRBV6-6 and J is TRBJ1-3, with D hard to call. V was clipped by 0 bases and J by 0 bases, with 6 bases between them. There are 15 residues in the CDR3. Germline CDR1 MNHNY, CDR2 SVGAGI (reference sequence). The CDR3 here is CASSYSLSSGNTIYF. DNA of the CDR3: TGTGCCAGCAGTTACTCCTTGAGCTCTGGAAACACCATATATTTT.